The T cell receptor (beta chain) described here comes from a study of T-cell reconstitution after alpha-beta-depleted transplantation in children. The ends were cut back, 3 bases at V and 0 bases at J, with 11 bases in the middle. Germline-derived CDR1 and CDR2 are MGHDK and SYGVNS. This CDR3 has 15 residues. As it was prepared, the TCRbeta library received unique molecular identifiers. Using its own MiXCR run on the PCR reads, TCRdb lists one record per CDR3 protein. The sample contains about 980,000 distinct CDR3 sequences, about 29% of which appear only once. The V and J genes are TRBV25-1 and TRBJ1-2; no firm D call. The sequence was obtained from a boy younger than two who had a stem cell transplant for SCID, so the T cells may come from the graft donor. The source was PBMCs, mostly from graft donor cells, collected 360 days after TCRalphabeta/CD19-depleted stem cell transplant. The CDR3 DNA follows: TGTGCCAGCAGTGAGCCCAGTGGGACTAACTATGGCTACACCTTC. Translating it yields CASSEPSGTNYGYTF.